This TCR beta chain was sequenced during a study of cytomegalovirus exposure and HLA in healthy donors. Across the whole study: Among the 398 donors who were genotyped, about 84% fell in the genetic ancestry cluster that is associated with self-reported Caucasian donors.

In the case of this clone: Its matching antigen is unknown. This specimen includes other DNA sequences encoding the same CDR3.

Germline V CDR1 and CDR2: SGDLS, YYNGEE. CDR3 length equals 12 residues. V was pared by 0 bases and J by 3 bases, with 3 bases between. Study-wide findings and caveats: The majority of CMV-associated TCR beta chains were reported as apparently HLA-restricted in a later analysis. Beyond CMV serostatus, there was no information to go on about immune exposure. Later analysis found that TCR beta chains associated with HLA were more clonally expanded than other, equally common chains.

PCR amplification relied on 60 Vbeta primers (plus 13 Jbeta primers). Sequencing used immunoSEQ multiplex PCR; TCRdb keeps in-frame clones, though not all of them. The repertoire holds 150,000 to 200,000 clones, with around 84% as singletons. Sequenced input: PBMCs. The receptor comes from a man in his late teens or twenties in good health and CMV-seronegative. The chain combines TRBV9 with TRBJ1-1, with unresolved D. The CDR3 DNA is TGTGCCAGCAGCGTAGCTGACACTGAAGCTTTCTTT. This translates into CASSVADTEAFF. The variable domain in full, completed from reference TRBV9 and TRBJ1-1, reads DSGVTQTPKHLITATGQRVTLRCSPRSGDLSVYWYQQSLDQGLQFLIQYYNGEERAKGNILERFSAQQFPDLHSELNLSSLELGDSALYFCASSVADTEAFFGQGTRLTVV.